The entry below describes one TCR beta chain. What antigen it recognizes has not been identified. One base away there is no much larger clone; base qualities are not given. From the cysteine up to the phenylalanine, the CDR3 has a length of 16 residues. CDR3 DNA is the only sequence kept; it has 48 bases, read in frame from the first base. V is pruned by 1 base and J by 2 bases, leaving 7 bases of the junction without a gene match. Taken from the germline V gene, the CDR1 and CDR2 loops are SGHDT and YYEEEE. The record originates from a study of blood T cell repertoires in COVID-19 (dated by TCRdb to the early 2020s). For context, the study as a whole: For ImmuneRACE Cohort 3, a participant was defined as recovered based on two consecutive negative NP/OP PCR tests, clearance by a healthcare professional, or resolution of symptoms. Samples covering the acute and convalescent phases of COVID-19 were provided by collaborators in the United States, Italy and Spain. The prospective study material was composed of cDNA or gDNA derived from T cells, B-cell-depleted T cells, or PBMCs. Deeply sampled blood TCRbeta repertoires from subjects exposed to, actively infected with, or recovered from COVID-19 were included in the dataset. A freely available public database, intended as a resource for researchers studying the immune response to SARS-CoV-2, is where the repertoires were released. The samples were drawn from the first 160 participants of the ongoing ImmuneRACE study and from under 1,500 subjects provided by 6 global collaborators. Nearly every sample came with metadata listing a de-identified subject ID, COVID-19 status, age in years and sex. Where HLA class I and class II types were available, the types were taken from metadata supplied by the sample provider, not from assay-based typing.

Participants in the prospective study were aged 18 to 89 years, lived in about two dozen United States geographic areas, and enrolled through a virtual design. In the prospective study, participants were assigned to cohorts based on the clinical history participants reported in a screening survey and a study questionnaire. In the prospective study, mobile phlebotomists collected whole blood, serum and a nasopharyngeal or oropharyngeal swab from each participant. Additional blood draws and questionnaires over an approximately two-month period could optionally be provided by prospective study participants. Before DNA extraction, blood samples from the prospective study were shipped at room temperature or frozen. TCRbeta CDR3 regions were amplified from genomic DNA using the immunoSEQ Assay, a bias-controlled multiplex PCR. Per the source publication's procedure: The number of nucleated cells in each sample was estimated from the amplification of reference gene primers within the assay. To quantify the absolute abundance of each unique TCRbeta CDR3 rearrangement, sequence reads were collapsed and filtered. For each sample, productive Simpson clonality was calculated by taking the square root of Simpson's diversity index across productive rearrangements. In its TCRdb copy, this immuneACCESS table keeps in-frame sequences only and misses some clones. Where compared with another copy, unresolved V genes explain less than half of these, and the others have no known cause. D and trimming come from the DNA, and the V and J calls and clone size come from that table. For this sample the table gives 250,000 to 300,000 clones, of which more than 75% were detected only once. The top ten hold 2% to 2.5% of the sample.

The full study reports these points: The quantity of clinical and demographic metadata differed by source and by participant and was supplied without curation.

This sequence uses TRBV5-6 and TRBJ2-7; TRBD1 matches 9 bases in the middle. The TCR sequence derives from a woman aged 55-75 years in a cohort exposed to, infected with or recovered from COVID-19 (not recorded which). The sample consisted of PBMCs or T cells enriched from blood (not recorded which). The DNA is as follows: TGTGCCAGCAGCTTGAGTCCCGGGACAGGGCCCTACGAGCAGTACTTC. It is translated as CASSLSPGTGPYEQYF.